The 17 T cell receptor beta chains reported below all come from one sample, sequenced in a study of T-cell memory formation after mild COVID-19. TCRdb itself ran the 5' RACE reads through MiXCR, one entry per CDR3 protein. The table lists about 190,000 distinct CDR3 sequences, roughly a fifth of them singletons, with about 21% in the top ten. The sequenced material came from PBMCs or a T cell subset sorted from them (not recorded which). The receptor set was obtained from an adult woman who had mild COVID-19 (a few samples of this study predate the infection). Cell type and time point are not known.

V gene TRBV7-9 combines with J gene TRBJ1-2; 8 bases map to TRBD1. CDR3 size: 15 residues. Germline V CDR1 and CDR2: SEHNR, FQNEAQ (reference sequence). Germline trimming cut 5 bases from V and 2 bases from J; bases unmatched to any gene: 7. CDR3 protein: CASSVAGQGNYGYTF. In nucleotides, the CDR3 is TGTGCCAGCAGCGTTGCAGGACAGGGAAACTATGGCTACACCTTC. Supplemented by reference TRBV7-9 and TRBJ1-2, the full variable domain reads DTGVSQNPRHKITKRGQNVTFRCDPISEHNRLYWYRQTLGQGPEFLTYFQNEAQLEKSRLLSDRFSAERPKGSFSTLEIQRTEQGDSAMYLCASSVAGQGNYGYTFGSGTRLTVV.

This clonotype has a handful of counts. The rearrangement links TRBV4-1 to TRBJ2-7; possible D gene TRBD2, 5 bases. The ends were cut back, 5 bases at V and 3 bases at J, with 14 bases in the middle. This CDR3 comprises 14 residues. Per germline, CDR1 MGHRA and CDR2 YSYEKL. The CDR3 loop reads CASSAGLVVYEQYF. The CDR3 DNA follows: TGCGCCAGCAGCGCGGGTCTGGTAGTCTACGAGCAGTACTTC.

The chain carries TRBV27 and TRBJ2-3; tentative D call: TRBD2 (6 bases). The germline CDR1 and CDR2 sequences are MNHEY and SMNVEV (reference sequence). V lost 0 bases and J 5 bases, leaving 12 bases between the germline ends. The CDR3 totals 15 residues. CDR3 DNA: TGTGCCAGCAGTTTATCCTTGGACTATGGAGATACGCAGTATTTT. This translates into CASSLSLDYGDTQYF.

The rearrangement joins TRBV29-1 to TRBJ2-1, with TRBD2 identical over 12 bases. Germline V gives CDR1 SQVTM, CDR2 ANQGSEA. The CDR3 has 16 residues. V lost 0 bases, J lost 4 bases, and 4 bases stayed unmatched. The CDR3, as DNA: TGCAGCGTTGAAGATCTACTAGCGGGGGGATACAATGAGCAGTTCTTC. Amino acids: CSVEDLLAGGYNEQFF.

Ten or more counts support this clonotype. The CDR3 DNA reads as TGTGCCAGCAGCTCGCAGGGGATGTCGGGGTCCTACGAGCAGTACTTC. Amino acids: CASSSQGMSGSYEQYF. The chain has TRBV7-2 and TRBJ2-7; D perhaps matches TRBD1 (6 bases). Germline-derived CDR1 and CDR2 are SGHTA and FQGNSA. The CDR3 length is 16 residues. The ends were cut back, 4 bases at V and 1 base at J, with 17 bases in the middle.

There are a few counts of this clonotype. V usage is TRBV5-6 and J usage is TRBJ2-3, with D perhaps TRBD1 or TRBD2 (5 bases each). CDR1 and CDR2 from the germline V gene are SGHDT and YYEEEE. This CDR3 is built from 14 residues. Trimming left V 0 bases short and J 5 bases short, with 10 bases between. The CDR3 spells CASSLGGGLDTQYF. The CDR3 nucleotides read TGTGCCAGCAGCTTGGGGGGCGGGCTAGATACGCAGTATTTT.

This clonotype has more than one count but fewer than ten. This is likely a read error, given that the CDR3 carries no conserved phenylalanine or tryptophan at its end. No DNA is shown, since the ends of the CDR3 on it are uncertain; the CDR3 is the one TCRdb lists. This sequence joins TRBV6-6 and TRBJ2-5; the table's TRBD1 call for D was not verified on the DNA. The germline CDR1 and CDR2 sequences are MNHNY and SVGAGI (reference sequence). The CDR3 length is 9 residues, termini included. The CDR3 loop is CASGSDGTV.

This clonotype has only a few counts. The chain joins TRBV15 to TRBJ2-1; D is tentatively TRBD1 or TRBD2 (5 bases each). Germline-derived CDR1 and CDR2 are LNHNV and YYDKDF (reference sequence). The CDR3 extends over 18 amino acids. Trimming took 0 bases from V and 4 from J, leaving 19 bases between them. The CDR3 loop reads CATSRDLLRDRVYNEQFF. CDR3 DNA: TGTGCCACCAGCAGAGACCTACTCCGGGACCGAGTATACAATGAGCAGTTCTTC.

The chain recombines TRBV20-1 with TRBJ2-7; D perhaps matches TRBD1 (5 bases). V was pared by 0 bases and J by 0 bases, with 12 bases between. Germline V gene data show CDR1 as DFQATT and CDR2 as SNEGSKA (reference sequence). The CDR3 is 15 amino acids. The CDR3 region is CSARDRAESSYEQYF. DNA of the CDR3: TGCAGTGCTAGAGACAGGGCCGAAAGCTCCTACGAGCAGTACTTC.

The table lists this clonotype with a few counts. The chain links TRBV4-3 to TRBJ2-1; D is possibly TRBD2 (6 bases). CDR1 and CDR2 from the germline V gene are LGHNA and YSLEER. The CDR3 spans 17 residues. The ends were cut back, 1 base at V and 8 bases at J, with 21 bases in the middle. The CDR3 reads CASSQGETSRSGDEQFF. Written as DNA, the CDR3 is TGCGCCAGCAGCCAAGGAGAAACTAGCCGATCAGGAGATGAGCAGTTCTTC.

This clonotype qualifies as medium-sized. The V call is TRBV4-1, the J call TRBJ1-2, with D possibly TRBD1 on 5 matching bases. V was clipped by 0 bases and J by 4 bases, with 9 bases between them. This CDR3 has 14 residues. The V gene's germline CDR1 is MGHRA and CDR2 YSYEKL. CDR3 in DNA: TGCGCCAGCAGCCAAGATACGGGGGGCTATGGCTACACCTTC. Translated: CASSQDTGGYGYTF.

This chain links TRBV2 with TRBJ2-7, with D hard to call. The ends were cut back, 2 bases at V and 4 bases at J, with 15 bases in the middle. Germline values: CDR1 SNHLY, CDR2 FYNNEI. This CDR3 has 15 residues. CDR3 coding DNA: TGTGCCAGCAGTGAATGGGAAGGGATTTTGTACGAGCAGTACTTC. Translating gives CASSEWEGILYEQYF.

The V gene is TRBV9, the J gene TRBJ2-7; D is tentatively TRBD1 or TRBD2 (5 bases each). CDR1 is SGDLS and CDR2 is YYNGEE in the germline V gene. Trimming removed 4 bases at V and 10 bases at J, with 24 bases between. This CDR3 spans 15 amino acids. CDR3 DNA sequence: TGTGCCAGCAGCCCTTCACCGGGACCTCGTCCTCTCCAGTACTTC. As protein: CASSPSPGPRPLQYF.

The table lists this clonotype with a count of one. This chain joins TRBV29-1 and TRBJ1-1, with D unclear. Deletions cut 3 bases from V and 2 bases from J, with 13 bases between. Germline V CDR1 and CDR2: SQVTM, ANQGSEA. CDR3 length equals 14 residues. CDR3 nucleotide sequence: TGCAGCGTTGACCCTGGGAAGGGCAACACTGAAGCTTTCTTT. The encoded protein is CSVDPGKGNTEAFF.

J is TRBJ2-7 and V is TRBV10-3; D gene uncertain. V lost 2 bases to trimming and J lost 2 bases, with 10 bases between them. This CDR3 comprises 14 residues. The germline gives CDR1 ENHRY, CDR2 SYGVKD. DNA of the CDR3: TGTGCCATCAGTGAGGAGAAGGGTACCTACGAGCAGTACTTC. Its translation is CAISEEKGTYEQYF.

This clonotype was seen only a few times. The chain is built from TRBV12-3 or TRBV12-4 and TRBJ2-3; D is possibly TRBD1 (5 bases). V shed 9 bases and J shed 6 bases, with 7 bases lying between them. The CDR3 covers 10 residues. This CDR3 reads CASQGDTQYF. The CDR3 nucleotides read TGTGCCAGTCAGGGTGATACGCAGTATTTT.

The CDR3 DNA follows: TGTGCCAGTAGTCGGGGGACATCGTACCAAGAGACCCAGTACTTC. Translated, it gives CASSRGTSYQETQYF. The V and J genes are TRBV19 and TRBJ2-5; tentatively, D is TRBD1 or TRBD2 (6 bases each). Per the germline V gene, CDR1 is LNHDA and CDR2 is SQIVND (reference sequence). The CDR3 is made up of 15 amino acids. Trimming took off 5 bases at V and 0 bases at J, with 13 bases between the two ends.